Shown below are 26 T cell receptor beta chains from a single sample sequenced in a study of T-cell memory formation after mild COVID-19. TCRdb reprocessed the 5' RACE reads with MiXCR, giving one entry per CDR3 protein. The sample shows a few hundred thousand distinct CDR3 sequences, less than 20% of them seen only once. The sample taken for sequencing was PBMCs or a T cell subset sorted from them (not recorded which). The origin of the receptors is a young man who had mild COVID-19 (a few samples of this study predate the infection). Cell type and time point are not known.

The J gene is TRBJ1-6, the V gene TRBV5-1, with a tentative D call TRBD1 (5 bases). The CDR3 totals 14 residues. Per germline, CDR1 SGHRS and CDR2 YFSETQ. V shed 5 bases and J shed 5 bases, with 11 bases lying between them. This CDR3 reads CASRLSTDNSPLHF. CDR3 coding DNA: TGCGCCAGCAGATTGTCGACAGATAATTCACCCCTCCACTTT.

V usage is TRBV12-3 or TRBV12-4 and J usage is TRBJ1-2, with D perhaps TRBD1 (6 bases). Deletions cut 6 bases from V and 4 bases from J, with 15 bases between. The CDR3 is made up of 14 amino acids. CDR3 residues: CASSTGQTIYGYTF. CDR3 nucleotides: TGTGCCAGCAGCACCGGACAGACAATCTATGGCTACACCTTC.

This clonotype turned up a few times. V is TRBV10-1 and J is TRBJ1-1; 10 nucleotides align to TRBD1. The germline CDR1 and CDR2 sequences are WNHNN and SYGVQD (reference sequence). This CDR3 contains 14 residues. The V and J ends lost 8 bases and 5 bases, in that order; junction bases with no gene match: 8. The CDR3, as DNA: TGCGCCAGCGGGGAGACAGGGGGCCTTACTGAAGCTTTCTTT. The encoded protein is CASGETGGLTEAFF.

V usage is TRBV5-6 and J usage is TRBJ1-1; D unresolved. With 3 bases removed from V and 12 bases from J, the gap between germline ends came to 12 bases. CDR1 SGHDT and CDR2 YYEEEE come from the germline V gene. This CDR3 spans 11 amino acids. The CDR3 nucleotides are TGTGCCAGCAGCTCCTATGCGCGCACTTTCTTT. This gives the protein CASSSYARTFF.

This clonotype was counted only a few times. This rearrangement joins TRBV28 to TRBJ2-7, with D perhaps given as TRBD1 or TRBD2 (6 bases each). This CDR3 spans 16 amino acids. Germline CDR1 reads MDHEN; CDR2 reads SYDVKM. Trimming took 4 bases from V and 0 from J, leaving 16 bases between them. The CDR3 here is CASSSPRRGSSYEQYV. DNA for the CDR3: TGTGCCAGCAGTTCCCCCAGGAGGGGGAGCTCCTACGAGCAGTACGTC.

A few counts support this clonotype. V gene TRBV4-1 combines with J gene TRBJ2-2, with 10 nucleotides matching TRBD1. This CDR3 is 16 amino acids long. Germline V gene data show CDR1 as MGHRA and CDR2 as YSYEKL. Trimming took 3 bases from V and 5 from J; bases not matched to a gene: 6. The chain's CDR3 is CASSQPGQGRTGELFF. The CDR3 bases are TGCGCCAGCAGCCAGCCGGGACAGGGGCGGACCGGGGAGCTGTTTTTT.

This clonotype was seen at least ten times. The rearrangement links TRBV6-5 to TRBJ1-2; 8 bases are a match to TRBD1. The trim removed 5 bases at V and 8 bases at J, leaving 10 bases unmatched. Germline-derived CDR1 and CDR2 are MNHEY and SVGAGI. This CDR3 contains 14 residues. As DNA, the CDR3 is TGTGCCAGCAGTCCCGGACAGGGCGGAAAAGGCTACACCTTC. Translation: CASSPGQGGKGYTF.

The V gene is TRBV11-1, the J gene TRBJ2-1; 7 nucleotides line up with TRBD2. J lost 5 bases, V lost 8 bases, and 18 bases had no gene match. Per germline, CDR1 SGHAT and CDR2 FQDESV (reference sequence). CDR3 length: 17 amino acids. The CDR3 DNA is TGTGCCAGCCAGGAGGGCGGGGGTGCACATTCTCACAATGAGCAGTTCTTC. The encoded protein is CASQEGGGAHSHNEQFF.

The chain employs TRBV7-9 and TRBJ2-2; the match to TRBD2 covers 8 bases. The V gene end was trimmed by 4 bases and the J gene end by 4 bases; junction bases not matched to a gene: 8. CDR3 length: 16 residues. Germline CDR1 and CDR2: SEHNR and FQNEAQ (reference sequence). The CDR3 DNA reads TGTGCCAGCAGCTCTCCCGGGGGGGCTTTCACCGGGGAGCTGTTTTTT. Its protein product is CASSSPGGAFTGELFF.

In nucleotides, the CDR3 is TGTGCCAGCAGCTTATACGAATCTACCGGGGAGCTGTTTTTT. Protein: CASSLYESTGELFF. The gene calls are TRBV7-3 and TRBJ2-2; D not certain. The CDR3 is 14 amino acids. V lost 2 bases and J lost 5, with 9 bases in between. CDR1 SGHTA and CDR2 FQGTGA come from the germline V gene.

The chain is built from TRBV28 and TRBJ1-1, with 7 bases aligning to TRBD1. The CDR3 runs to 16 residues. Germline V gene sequence: CDR1 MDHEN, CDR2 SYDVKM. Trimming at V came to 6 bases and at J to 3 bases, leaving 13 bases not matched to a gene. This CDR3 is CASSPLGWDSYTEAFF. CDR3 bases: TGTGCCAGCAGCCCCCTAGGTTGGGACAGCTACACTGAAGCTTTCTTT.

This clonotype occurred a few times. This chain joins TRBV20-1 and TRBJ2-3; tentative D call: TRBD1 (5 bases). Trimming left V 3 bases short and J 2 bases short, with 12 bases between. The CDR3 covers 14 residues. Germline CDR1 DFQATT, CDR2 SNEGSKA (reference sequence). CDR3 sequence: CSASFSRDTDTQYF. DNA of the CDR3: TGCAGTGCTAGTTTCAGCAGGGACACAGATACGCAGTATTTT.

This chain uses TRBV7-3 with TRBJ2-4; TRBD2 is a possible D gene (5 bases). CDR3 length: 15 amino acids. CDR1 is SGHTA and CDR2 is FQGTGA in the germline V gene. Trimming removed 5 bases at V and 1 base at J, with 12 bases between. DNA for the CDR3: TGTGCCAGCAGCCGGGGTGGGTCGGCCAAAAACATTCAGTACTTC. Its protein is CASSRGGSAKNIQYF.

This clonotype has only a few counts. V gene TRBV9 combines with J gene TRBJ1-5; the match to TRBD1 covers 10 bases. Germline V gene lookup returns CDR1 SGDLS and CDR2 YYNGEE. V trimming: 7 bases; J trimming: 6 bases; junction bases outside the gene matches: 7. This CDR3 comprises 14 residues. This CDR3 reads CASSGQGVGQPQHF. Written as DNA, the CDR3 is TGTGCCAGCTCCGGACAGGGGGTGGGTCAGCCCCAGCATTTT.

This clonotype was seen a single time. It is likely a read error, because the conserved phenylalanine at the end of the CDR3 is missing. The J gene is TRBJ2-5, the V gene TRBV5-4; 7 bases line up with TRBD1. CDR1 SGHNT and CDR2 YYREEE come from the germline V gene (reference sequence). The trim removed 3 bases at V and 5 bases at J, leaving 7 bases unmatched. The CDR3 covers 14 residues. For the CDR3, the DNA is TGTGCCAGCAGCTCTGGACAGGTCTGGGAGACCCAGTACTAC. Translating gives CASSSGQVWETQYY.

This CDR3 is CASSPSRAGDGEQFF. CDR3 DNA sequence: TGTGCCAGCAGCCCCTCTAGAGCGGGGGATGGGGAGCAGTTCTTC. The chain has TRBV7-9 and TRBJ2-1; 8 positions match TRBD2. V dropped 5 bases and J dropped 10; count of bases not matched to a gene: 13. The germline gives CDR1 SEHNR, CDR2 FQNEAQ (reference sequence). This CDR3 spans 15 amino acids.

At least ten counts were recorded for this clonotype. The rearrangement joins TRBV7-3 to TRBJ2-2, with 8 nucleotides matching TRBD2. The trim removed 5 bases at V and 5 bases at J, leaving 7 bases unmatched. Germline CDR1 reads SGHTA; CDR2 reads FQGTGA. This CDR3 has 15 residues. The CDR3 is CASSSAGGRTGELFF. CDR3 DNA: TGTGCCAGCAGCAGCGCGGGGGGTAGGACCGGGGAGCTGTTTTTT.

To note about this clonotype: One base away lies a much larger clone, so this may be a sequencing read error. The CDR3 nucleotides are TGCAGTGCTAGCCAGGGAGAGACCCAGTACTTC. Its protein is CSASQGETQYF. V and J are TRBV20-1 and TRBJ2-5; D may be TRBD1 (5 bases). The germline V gene encodes CDR1 DFQATT and CDR2 SNEGSKA (reference sequence). The CDR3 has 11 amino acids. V was shortened by 3 bases and J by 4 bases, with 6 bases between the two germline ends.

V usage is TRBV29-1 and J usage is TRBJ1-2; D perhaps matches TRBD1 (6 bases). Germline V lookup: CDR1 SQVTM, CDR2 ANQGSEA. The CDR3 runs to 14 residues. V was trimmed by 3 bases and J by 1 base, leaving 12 bases between them. CDR3: CSVDSGALNYGYTF. Written as DNA, the CDR3 is TGCAGCGTTGACTCAGGGGCACTTAACTATGGCTACACCTTC.

The table lists this clonotype with many counts. The V gene is TRBV11-2, the J gene TRBJ2-3, with 8 bases that match TRBD1. Germline V lookup: CDR1 SGHAT, CDR2 FQNNGV. With V trimmed by 8 bases and J by 4 bases, 8 bases remained unmatched. The CDR3 extends over 14 amino acids. This CDR3 reads CASAWTGLADTQYF. The CDR3 DNA sequence: TGTGCCAGCGCTTGGACAGGGCTTGCAGATACGCAGTATTTT.

The chain couples TRBV27 to TRBJ2-7; possibly TRBD1 for D (6 bases). The length of the CDR3 is 12 residues. Trimming took 9 bases from V and 5 from J, leaving 14 bases between them. In germline, CDR1 is MNHEY, CDR2 SMNVEV (reference sequence). In nucleotides, the CDR3 is TGTGCCAGTAGGGGGTTTGTAAACGAGCAGTACTTC. Its translation is CASRGFVNEQYF.

This chain links TRBV6-5 with TRBJ2-3; D remains ambiguous. Germline CDR1 MNHEY, CDR2 SVGAGI. The CDR3 totals 14 residues. Trimming pared 0 bases from V and 1 base from J, leaving 5 bases between. The CDR3 DNA sequence: TGTGCCAGCAGTTACTCCTGGGGCACAGATACGCAGTATTTT. This translates into CASSYSWGTDTQYF.

The chain joins TRBV6-6 to TRBJ1-1, with D perhaps TRBD1 (6 bases). CDR1 and CDR2 from the germline V gene are MNHNY and SVGAGI (reference sequence). V was pared by 0 bases and J by 1 base, with 6 bases between. This CDR3 contains 14 residues. CDR3 coding DNA: TGTGCCAGCAGTTACTCGACAGGGAACACTGAAGCTTTCTTT. It translates to CASSYSTGNTEAFF.

The chain links TRBV12-3 or TRBV12-4 to TRBJ1-2; 8 nucleotides agree with TRBD1. The CDR3 is 14 amino acids. V shed 5 bases, J shed 5 bases, and the junction held 7 bases outside the gene matches. In DNA form, the CDR3 reads TGTGCCAGCAGTCCGGACAGGGTCGTTTATGGCTACACCTTC. It specifies CASSPDRVVYGYTF.

This sequence joins TRBV6-1 and TRBJ1-1; D call uncertain. V gave up 6 bases and J gave up 4 bases, with 12 bases separating them. The CDR3 contains 13 residues. CDR1 and CDR2 from the germline V gene are MNHNS and SASEGT. The CDR3 coding sequence is TGTGCCAGCAGGACCGCCGCGGGCACTGAAGCTTTCTTT. This sequence encodes CASRTAAGTEAFF.

This clonotype was counted only a few times. Here the CDR3 DNA reads TGTGCCAGCAGTTACGAGGGAGGACAGCCCCAGCATTTT. Its translation: CASSYEGGQPQHF. The gene calls are TRBV6-5 and TRBJ1-5; D is uncertain. The CDR3 runs 13 residues. Trimming took off 2 bases at V and 7 bases at J, with 9 bases between the two ends. The germline V gene has CDR1 MNHEY and CDR2 SVGAGI.